This T cell receptor (beta chain) emerged from a study of blood T cell repertoires in COVID-19. Study overall: Researchers got acute and convalescent COVID-19 samples from the United States, Italy and Spain. T cells, B-cell-depleted T cells, or PBMCs provided the cDNA or gDNA that served as material.

Original methodology: Amplification of reference gene primers was used by the study to estimate nucleated cell counts. Produced via immunoSEQ multiplex PCR; TCRdb's table is partial and in-frame only. The V and J calls and clone size were taken over from that table, and D and trimming were inferred from the DNA. This table has around 84,000 clones, around 82% appearing once. Only one count was recorded for this clone. The CDR3 sequence is 18 residues long. V dropped 2 bases and J dropped 1; count of bases not matched to a gene: 13. The germline V gene encodes CDR1 SGHAT and CDR2 FQNNGV. The chain is built from TRBV11-2 and TRBJ1-1, with 7 bases matching TRBD1. Sample: peripheral blood. This TCR was sampled from a man at least 80 years old with active or convalescent COVID-19. The CDR3 loop reads CASSLSPPHTGANTEAFF. In DNA, the CDR3 is TGTGCCAGCAGCTTATCCCCCCCTCACACAGGGGCGAACACTGAAGCTTTCTTT.